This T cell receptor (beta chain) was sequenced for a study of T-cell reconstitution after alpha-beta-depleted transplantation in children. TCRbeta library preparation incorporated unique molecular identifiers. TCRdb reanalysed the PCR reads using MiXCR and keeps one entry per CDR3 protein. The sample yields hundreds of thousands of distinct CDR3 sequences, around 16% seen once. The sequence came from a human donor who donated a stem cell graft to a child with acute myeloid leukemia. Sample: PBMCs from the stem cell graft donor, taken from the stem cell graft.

CDR3 coding DNA: TGTGCCAGCAGCCCTCTCTTGCGGGGGGGCCCCAATGAGCAGTTCTTC. Translated, it gives CASSPLLRGGPNEQFF. This chain connects TRBV7-6 to TRBJ2-1; 9 bases match TRBD2. The V gene's germline CDR1 is SGHVS and CDR2 FNYEAQ. The V and J ends lost 5 bases and 6 bases, in that order; junction bases with no gene match: 11. This CDR3 has 16 amino acids. Drawing the rest from reference TRBV7-6 and TRBJ2-1, the complete variable domain is GAGVSQSPRYKVTKRGQDVALRCDPISGHVSLYWYRQALGQGPEFLTYFNYEAQQDKSGLPNDRFSAERPEGSISTLTIQRTEQRDSAMYRCASSPLLRGGPNEQFFGPGTRLTVL.